This T cell receptor beta chain was identified during a study of T cell repertoires in cytomegalovirus infection. MiXCR, run by TCRdb on the reads, gives a single entry per CDR3 protein. The sample yields roughly 720,000 distinct CDR3 sequences, about 40% seen once. The count of this clonotype is one. The material sequenced was PBMCs. The TCR originated in a human donor in good health (CMV status not recorded). Some clones in this sample may be carry-over from other donors' samples.

CDR3: CASSYWAVRYEQYF. CDR3 sequence (DNA): TGTGCCAGCAGTTACTGGGCAGTACGGTACGAGCAGTACTTC. The chain joins TRBV6-2 or TRBV6-3 to TRBJ2-7, with D uncertain. The CDR3 runs to 14 residues. Germline V CDR1 and CDR2: MNHEY, SVGEGT. V lost 1 base, J lost 4 bases, and 11 bases lay in between.